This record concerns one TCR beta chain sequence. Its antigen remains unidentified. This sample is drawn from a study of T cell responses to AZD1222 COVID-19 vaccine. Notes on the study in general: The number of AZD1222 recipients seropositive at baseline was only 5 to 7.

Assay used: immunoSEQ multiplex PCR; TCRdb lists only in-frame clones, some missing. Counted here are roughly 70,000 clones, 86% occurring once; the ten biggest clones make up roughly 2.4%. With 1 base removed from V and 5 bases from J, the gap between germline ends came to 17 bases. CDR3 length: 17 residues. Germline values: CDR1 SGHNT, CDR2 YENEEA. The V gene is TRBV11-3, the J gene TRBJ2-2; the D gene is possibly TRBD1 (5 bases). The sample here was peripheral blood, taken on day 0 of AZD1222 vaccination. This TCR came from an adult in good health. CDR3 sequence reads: CASSLGATQGSTGELFF. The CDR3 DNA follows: TGTGCCAGCAGCTTAGGCGCAACCCAGGGTTCGACCGGGGAGCTGTTTTTT.